Below are 8 T cell receptor beta chains sequenced from a single sample in a study of sequential checkpoint blockade in melanoma. Indicated treatment: randomized to nivolumab then ipilimumab (arm A) or the reverse (arm B). Clones were read by immunoSEQ multiplex PCR, and TCRdb kept only the in-frame ones, dropping some. The repertoire includes a few thousand clones, roughly a third of them detected once, and 6% to 7% sits in the top ten. The sequencing here drew on tumor tissue (inferred from file names), taken from a patient given nivolumab and ipilimumab in sequence. These receptor sequences come from a human donor with melanoma.

The CDR3 spells CASSPRTGGNQPQHF. CDR3 DNA sequence: TGCGCCAGCAGCCCCAGGACAGGGGGCAATCAGCCCCAGCATTTT. The rearrangement joins TRBV10-2 to TRBJ1-5, with TRBD1 matching over 9 bases. This CDR3 is 15 amino acids long. Losses at the gene ends were 6 bases for V and 2 bases for J; bases not matched to a gene: 5. CDR1 and CDR2 (germline): WSHSY, SAAADI.

This chain joins TRBV10-2 and TRBJ2-7; tentative D call: TRBD1 (6 bases). The V and J ends lost 7 bases and 1 base respectively, with 20 bases between them. This CDR3 is 16 amino acids long. From germline, CDR1 is WSHSY and CDR2 SAAADI. DNA of the CDR3: TGCGCCAGCAACCAGATACTACAGGGTAGGTCCTACGAGCAGTACTTC. Translation: CASNQILQGRSYEQYF.

The CDR3 protein is CASSNTGELFF. CDR3 in DNA: TGTGCCAGCAGTAACACCGGGGAGCTGTTTTTT. The V and J genes are TRBV6-4 and TRBJ2-2; D remains ambiguous. The V and J ends lost 5 bases and 2 bases respectively, with 0 bases between them. This CDR3 spans 11 amino acids. Per the germline V gene, CDR1 is MRHNA and CDR2 is SNTAGT.

This clone was detected a few times. The chain carries TRBV19 and TRBJ1-4, with 7 bases identical to TRBD1. The junction had 10 bases not matched to a gene; V was cut back by 1 base and J by 8 bases. This CDR3 region has 16 residues. Looked up from germline, CDR1 is LNHDA and CDR2 is SQIVND (reference sequence). The chain's CDR3 is CASSIVPDRRGEKLFF. The DNA for the CDR3 is TGTGCCAGTAGTATAGTCCCGGACAGGAGGGGGGAAAAACTGTTTTTT.

CDR3 protein: CASSEYGVWGYTF. The DNA of the CDR3 is TGTGCCAGTAGCGAGTACGGGGTGTGGGGCTACACCTTC. The rearrangement uses TRBV19 and TRBJ1-2; no clear D gene. V was cut by 6 bases and J by 8 bases, with 16 bases left in between. The CDR3 is 13 amino acids. Germline V gene lookup returns CDR1 LNHDA and CDR2 SQIVND (reference sequence). Full variable domain (outside the CDR3, taken from reference TRBV19 and TRBJ1-2): DGGITQSPKYLFRKEGQNVTLSCEQNLNHDAMYWYRQDPGQGLRLIYYSQIVNDFQKGDIAEGYSVSREKKESFPLTVTSAQKNPTAFYLCASSEYGVWGYTFGSGTRLTVV.

J is TRBJ2-1 and V is TRBV25-1; 7 positions agree with TRBD2. This CDR3 comprises 14 residues. J was trimmed by 9 bases and V by 3 bases; bases with no gene match: 8. The germline V gene encodes CDR1 MGHDK and CDR2 SYGVNS. CDR3 sequence: CASSDAGAAGEQFF. In DNA, the CDR3 is TGTGCCAGCAGTGATGCGGGAGCTGCTGGTGAGCAGTTCTTC.

This rearrangement joins TRBV5-1 to TRBJ2-1; TRBD2 matches 7 bases. The germline CDR1 and CDR2 sequences are SGHRS and YFSETQ. The CDR3 is 15 residues long. With V trimmed by 7 bases and J by 0 bases, 7 bases remained unmatched. CDR3 in DNA: TGCGCCAGCCAATCTAGCGGTGCCTCCTACAATGAGCAGTTCTTC. Amino acid sequence: CASQSSGASYNEQFF.

This sequence joins TRBV6-8 and TRBJ2-5, with D perhaps matching TRBD1 or TRBD2 (6 bases each). Germline CDR1 MNHGY, CDR2 SAAAGT. The length of the CDR3 is 15 residues. The V end was cut by 5 bases, the J end by 2 bases, with 15 bases between. The CDR3 region has the DNA TGTGCCAGCAGTCCACTTCGGGGGCCGCAAGAGACCCAGTACTTC. This translates into CASSPLRGPQETQYF.